A single sample gave rise to the 30 T cell receptor beta chains below, sequenced in a study of blood T cell repertoires in COVID-19. TCRdb's table, derived via immunoSEQ multiplex PCR, lists solely in-frame clones and lacks some. The profile shows about 320,000 clones, approximately 85% of them singletons. Sequencing was done on a sample of peripheral blood. These receptor sequences come from a human donor in a cohort sampled during active COVID-19.

V and J are TRBV6-5 and TRBJ2-5; unclear D gene. This CDR3 contains 12 residues. V was clipped by 5 bases and J by 4 bases, with 8 bases between them. CDR1 is MNHEY and CDR2 is SVGAGI in the germline V gene. The CDR3 loop is CASSRDSETQYF. The CDR3 coding sequence is TGTGCCAGCAGTCGAGATTCAGAGACCCAGTACTTC.

Details on this clone: Other DNA sequences from this sample encode an identical CDR3 as well. The chain employs TRBV12-3 or TRBV12-4 and TRBJ2-7; D unresolved. The CDR3 contains 11 residues. With 6 bases removed from V and 4 bases from J, the gap between germline ends came to 7 bases. This CDR3 is CASSSSYEQYF. The CDR3 bases are TGTGCCAGCAGCTCCAGTTACGAGCAGTACTTC.

V gene TRBV6-5 combines with J gene TRBJ1-1, with D tentatively TRBD1 (5 bases). This CDR3 contains 12 residues. Germline CDR1 MNHEY, CDR2 SVGAGI. The ends were cut back, 2 bases at V and 7 bases at J, with 8 bases in the middle. CDR3 coding DNA: TGTGCCAGCAGTTACGGGGGGGGTGAAGCTTTCTTT. This gives the protein CASSYGGGEAFF.

This clone was found a few times. This chain links TRBV6-1 with TRBJ1-4; 10 nucleotides align to TRBD1. V gave up 3 bases and J gave up 7 bases; unmatched junction bases: 5. The CDR3 consists of 15 residues. Germline CDR1 and CDR2: MNHNS and SASEGT. The CDR3 loop reads CASSESTGGVEKLFF. CDR3 DNA: TGTGCCAGCAGTGAGTCGACAGGGGGCGTTGAAAAACTGTTTTTT.

This clone was counted between two and nine times. The V call is TRBV28, the J call TRBJ1-4, with a tentative D call TRBD1 (6 bases). V shed 4 bases and J shed 15 bases, with 12 bases lying between them. The CDR3 loop spans 11 amino acids. Germline CDR1 MDHEN, CDR2 SYDVKM. The CDR3 sequence: CASSWGRWLFF. The DNA for the CDR3 is TGTGCCAGCAGTTGGGGGCGGTGGTTGTTTTTT.

This clone was observed once. This chain links TRBV19 with TRBJ1-1; D might be TRBD1 (5 bases). Trimming left V 3 bases short and J 1 base short, with 12 bases between. Looked up from germline, CDR1 is LNHDA and CDR2 is SQIVND (reference sequence). The CDR3 has 15 residues. This chain's CDR3 is CASSMGGVQNTEAFF. The DNA of the CDR3 is TGTGCCAGTAGTATGGGGGGGGTGCAGAACACTGAAGCTTTCTTT.

V usage is TRBV4-1 and J usage is TRBJ2-6; TRBD1 matches 11 bases. Per the germline V gene, CDR1 is MGHRA and CDR2 is YSYEKL. There are 19 residues in the CDR3. The trim removed 3 bases at V and 1 base at J, leaving 8 bases unmatched. As DNA, the CDR3 is TGCGCCAGCAGCCAGATTGGGACAGGGGGGCGATCTGGGGCCAACGTCCTGACTTTC. It codes for CASSQIGTGGRSGANVLTF.

This clone has only a few counts. CDR3: CASSQVGRRDYGYTF. The DNA for the CDR3 is TGCGCCAGCAGCCAAGTAGGGAGGAGAGACTATGGCTACACCTTC. The V and J genes are TRBV4-1 and TRBJ1-2; D gene unclear. CDR3 size: 15 residues. V shed 1 base and J shed 3 bases, with 12 bases lying between them. Germline loops: CDR1 MGHRA, CDR2 YSYEKL.

The V call is TRBV6-6, the J call TRBJ2-1, with D perhaps matching TRBD2 (6 bases). The V and J ends lost 6 bases and 12 bases respectively, with 12 bases between them. The CDR3 has 11 amino acids. CDR1 MNHNY and CDR2 SVGAGI come from the germline V gene (reference sequence). The CDR3 here is CASSSRDLQFF. DNA for the CDR3: TGTGCCAGCAGCTCTCGGGACTTGCAGTTCTTC.

This clone has just a few counts. The rearrangement uses TRBV28 and TRBJ1-1; TRBD1 might be the D (6 bases). The CDR3 covers 13 residues. Germline CDR1 MDHEN, CDR2 SYDVKM. In DNA, the CDR3 is TGTGCGGCAGGGGTTAGGATGAACACTGAAGCTTTCTTT. Translation gives CAAGVRMNTEAFF.

The J gene is TRBJ2-1, the V gene TRBV3-1 (or the pseudogene TRBV3-2); 9 bases map to TRBD1. V shed 1 base, J shed 2 bases, and the junction held 15 bases outside the gene matches. Germline CDR1 and CDR2: LGHDT and YNNKEL (reference sequence). This CDR3 has 20 residues. The CDR3 loop is CASSQVYGTGSSETYNEQFF. CDR3 coding DNA: TGTGCCAGCAGCCAAGTCTATGGGACAGGGTCATCTGAAACCTACAATGAGCAGTTCTTC.

This chain uses TRBV5-1 with TRBJ2-1, with D perhaps matching TRBD1 (5 bases). Per germline, CDR1 SGHRS and CDR2 YFSETQ. The germline V and J ends were trimmed by 0 bases and 2 bases, with 9 bases remaining between them. CDR3 length: 15 residues. CDR3 bases: TGCGCCAGCAGCTTGGAAGACAGAACCTACAATGAGCAGTTCTTC. Translating gives CASSLEDRTYNEQFF.

The J gene is TRBJ1-5, the V gene TRBV2, with D possibly matching TRBD1 (6 bases). Germline CDR1 is SNHLY and CDR2 is FYNNEI. The CDR3 has 16 residues. V gave up 4 bases and J gave up 3 bases, with 16 bases separating them. CDR3 coding DNA: TGTGCCAGCAGTGGCCCCGTGGGGGCCCCCAATCAGCCCCAGCATTTT. This encodes CASSGPVGAPNQPQHF.

The table lists this clone with a few counts. V and J are TRBV3-1 (or the pseudogene TRBV3-2) and TRBJ1-5, with unresolved D. This CDR3 region has 12 residues. CDR1 is LGHDT and CDR2 is YNNKEL in the germline V gene (reference sequence). Trimming removed 1 base at V and 6 bases at J, with 4 bases between. This CDR3 is CASSQGRQPQHF. The DNA of the CDR3 is TGTGCCAGCAGCCAAGGTCGTCAGCCCCAGCATTTT.

The chain recombines TRBV5-1 with TRBJ1-5, with TRBD1 as a possible D gene (5 bases). CDR3 length: 14 amino acids. CDR1 SGHRS and CDR2 YFSETQ come from the germline V gene. With 4 bases removed from V and 4 bases from J, the gap between germline ends came to 12 bases. The CDR3 reads CASSPDGGNQPQHF. CDR3 sequence (DNA): TGCGCCAGCAGCCCCGACGGGGGGAATCAGCCCCAGCATTTT.

The rearrangement links TRBV4-2 to TRBJ1-2, with D perhaps matching TRBD1 (5 bases). The CDR3 extends over 15 amino acids. Germline V gives CDR1 LGHNA, CDR2 YNFKEQ. The ends were cut back, 0 bases at V and 6 bases at J, with 14 bases in the middle. The CDR3 protein is CASSQDKQGRNGYTF. In DNA form, the CDR3 reads TGTGCCAGCAGCCAAGATAAGCAGGGAAGGAATGGCTACACCTTC.

The chain combines TRBV7-2 with TRBJ2-7, with D perhaps matching TRBD2 (5 bases). The CDR3 loop spans 14 amino acids. V lost 3 bases and J lost 1, with 10 bases in between. CDR1 and CDR2 from the germline V gene are SGHTA and FQGNSA. DNA of the CDR3: TGTGCCAGCAGCTTCTTGGCGGGTTCCTACGAGCAGTACTTC. As protein: CASSFLAGSYEQYF.

By share, this clone ranks as medium-sized. The V call is TRBV5-6, the J call TRBJ1-2, with 10 bases that match TRBD1. Germline loops: CDR1 SGHDT, CDR2 YYEEEE. The V gene end was trimmed by 5 bases and the J gene end by 7 bases; junction bases not matched to a gene: 2. CDR3 size: 12 residues. CDR3 DNA sequence: TGTGCCAGCAGGACAGGGGGCACTGGCTACACCTTC. Encoded protein: CASRTGGTGYTF.

The chain links TRBV15 to TRBJ1-6, with D hard to call. The V gene's germline CDR1 is LNHNV and CDR2 YYDKDF (reference sequence). V lost 3 bases and J lost 7, with 13 bases in between. The CDR3 loop spans 15 amino acids. The CDR3 sequence: CATSSIVAGNSPLHF. CDR3 in DNA: TGTGCCACCAGCAGTATCGTGGCGGGAAATTCACCCCTCCACTTT. Based on the CDR3 plus reference TRBV15 and TRBJ1-6, the full variable domain is DAMVIQNPRYQVTQFGKPVTLSCSQTLNHNVMYWYQQKSSQAPKLLFHYYDKDFNNEADTPDNFQSRRPNTSFCFLDIRSPGLGDTAMYLCATSSIVAGNSPLHFGNGTRLTVT.

The chain joins TRBV7-3 to TRBJ2-7; 8 bases match TRBD1. With V trimmed by 5 bases and J by 6 bases, 6 bases remained unmatched. In germline, CDR1 is SGHTA, CDR2 FQGTGA. The CDR3 runs 13 residues. In nucleotides, the CDR3 is TGTGCCAGCAGCCGGGGACAGGAAGGCGAGCAGTACTTC. It translates to CASSRGQEGEQYF.

The V call is TRBV24-1, the J call TRBJ1-2; 9 positions agree with TRBD1. The CDR3 contains 15 residues. V gave up 2 bases and J gave up 7 bases; unmatched junction bases: 7. Germline V gene lookup returns CDR1 KGHDR and CDR2 SFDVKD. The DNA for the CDR3 is TGTGCCACCAGTGATTCCGGGACAGGGTCTTTTGGCTACACCTTC. Residues: CATSDSGTGSFGYTF.

The chain uses TRBV29-1 and TRBJ1-2, with D unresolved. The CDR3 sequence is 13 residues long. The V end was cut by 7 bases, the J end by 3 bases, with 15 bases between. Germline loops: CDR1 SQVTM, CDR2 ANQGSEA. As DNA, the CDR3 is TGCAGCGCCGTGGGAGGGTCTTACTATGGCTACACCTTC. This translates into CSAVGGSYYGYTF. Full variable domain (remainder filled in from reference TRBV29-1 and TRBJ1-2): SAVISQKPSRDICQRGTSLTIQCQVDSQVTMMFWYRQQPGQSLTLIATANQGSEATYESGFVIDKFPISRPNLTFSTLTVSNMSPEDSSIYLCSAVGGSYYGYTFGSGTRLTVV.

The genes are TRBV27 and TRBJ1-2; the D gene is possibly TRBD1 (6 bases). The CDR3 covers 13 residues. V lost 3 bases, J lost 7 bases, and 12 bases lay in between. Germline V gene lookup returns CDR1 MNHEY and CDR2 SMNVEV (reference sequence). Written as DNA, the CDR3 is TGTGCCAGCAGTTTCGGACAGTTCGGTGGCTACACCTTC. This sequence encodes CASSFGQFGGYTF.

The V gene is TRBV9, the J gene TRBJ1-3; 7 positions match TRBD1. Germline CDR1 is SGDLS and CDR2 is YYNGEE. The junction had 7 bases not matched to a gene; V was cut back by 4 bases and J by 0 bases. There are 16 residues in the CDR3. The CDR3 nucleotides are TGTGCCAGCAGCCCAGGGGGGCAACTCTCTGGAAACACCATATATTTT. It encodes CASSPGGQLSGNTIYF.

The genes are TRBV2 and TRBJ2-3; possible D gene TRBD1, 6 bases. The CDR3 totals 14 residues. Germline CDR1 reads SNHLY; CDR2 reads FYNNEI. The ends were cut back, 6 bases at V and 3 bases at J, with 13 bases in the middle. The CDR3 coding sequence is TGTGCCAGCAGCCCGGGACACCTAACAGATACGCAGTATTTT. Its translation is CASSPGHLTDTQYF. Combining the CDR3 with reference TRBV2 and TRBJ2-3 gives the whole variable domain EPEVTQTPSHQVTQMGQEVILRCVPISNHLYFYWYRQILGQKVEFLVSFYNNEISEKSEIFDDQFSVERPDGSNFTLKIRSTKLEDSAMYFCASSPGHLTDTQYFGPGTRLTVL.

The chain employs TRBV5-6 and TRBJ2-2; D is possibly TRBD2 (5 bases). The CDR3 sequence is 12 residues long. CDR1 is SGHDT and CDR2 is YYEEEE in the germline V gene. Trimming pared 3 bases from V and 8 bases from J, leaving 8 bases between. The DNA of the CDR3 is TGTGCCAGCAGCTATCGGGATGGGGAGCTGTTTTTT. The encoded protein is CASSYRDGELFF.

This clone appeared once. This chain uses TRBV5-4 with TRBJ1-1; tentatively, D is TRBD1 (6 bases). Germline CDR1 SGHNT, CDR2 YYREEE (reference sequence). V lost 0 bases and J 1 base, leaving 19 bases between the germline ends. The CDR3 extends over 18 amino acids. The CDR3 nucleotides are TGTGCCAGCAGCTTGGGGTTCGGGACAATCACATCGAACACTGAAGCTTTCTTT. Its translation: CASSLGFGTITSNTEAFF.

The chain joins TRBV7-3 to TRBJ2-2; TRBD2 aligns across 10 bases. CDR1 is SGHTA, CDR2 FQGTGA, per germline. This CDR3 has 15 residues. V was clipped by 5 bases and J by 6 bases; unmatched bases: 6. CDR3 region: CASSPSGGASGELFF. The CDR3 DNA is TGTGCCAGCAGCCCCAGCGGGGGGGCCTCCGGGGAGCTGTTTTTT.

This chain uses TRBV24-1 with TRBJ2-1, with a tentative D call TRBD2 (5 bases). Germline V gene data show CDR1 as KGHDR and CDR2 as SFDVKD. V lost 6 bases, J lost 0 bases, and 29 bases lay in between. The CDR3 is 21 amino acids. The CDR3 DNA is TGTGCCACCAGTCCTTCCTTTTCTAGGTTTCGTGACGGGAACTCCTACAATGAGCAGTTCTTC. Its protein product is CATSPSFSRFRDGNSYNEQFF.

This clone has more than one count but fewer than ten. J is TRBJ1-1 and V is TRBV6-5, with TRBD1 matching over 7 bases. The junction had 4 bases not matched to a gene; V was cut back by 5 bases and J by 4 bases. The CDR3 spans 13 residues. Germline CDR1 is MNHEY and CDR2 is SVGAGI. CDR3 sequence reads: CASSRGQSTEAFF. The CDR3 nucleotides read TGTGCCAGCAGTAGGGGGCAGAGCACTGAAGCTTTCTTT.